Described below is a single TCR beta chain sequence and its context. The data were obtained in a study of T cell responses to AZD1222 COVID-19 vaccine. The method was immunoSEQ multiplex PCR; TCRdb's version includes in-frame clones alone and lacks a portion of them. The profile shows over 75,000 clones, roughly nine tenths of them singletons. With 6 bases removed from V and 0 bases from J, the gap between germline ends came to 9 bases. CDR1 is MNHEY and CDR2 is SVGAGI in the germline V gene. This CDR3 comprises 15 residues. The chain carries TRBV6-5 and TRBJ2-6; D is undetermined. This TCR was sampled from an adult in good health. The material sequenced was peripheral blood, taken on day 0 of AZD1222 vaccination. DNA for the CDR3: TGTGCCAGCAGGTCCGGACCCTCTGGGGCCAACGTCCTGACTTTC. Its translation: CASRSGPSGANVLTF.